In this sample, the clone carrying this TCR beta chain turned up once. Its specificity is not known. The data were obtained in a study of a mutant IDH1 vaccine in newly diagnosed glioma. Profiling relied on immunoSEQ multiplex PCR, and the TCRdb table lists in-frame clones only, not all of them. The table lists 50,000 to 70,000 clones, around 84% of them singletons. This sample's time point: week 35, safety follow-up. Each vaccine dose was 300 ug of mutant IDH1 20-mer peptide, with topical imiquimod. Patients came in for eight vaccinations, in weeks 1, 3, 5, 7, 11, 15, 19 and 23. Trimming stripped 5 bases from V and 1 base from J, with 11 bases between. The CDR3 sequence is 14 residues long. The germline CDR1 and CDR2 sequences are SNHLY and FYNNEI.

Sequenced here: PBMCs, sampled from a glioma patient whose treatment included an IDH1 peptide vaccine. The chain combines TRBV2 with TRBJ1-1; weak D call: TRBD1 (6 bases). The clonotype was recovered from a man aged 25 to 40 with glioma. CDR3 DNA: TGTGCCAGCAGTCAGGTGGGACAGAACACTGAAGCTTTCTTT. Its protein is CASSQVGQNTEAFF.